The clone carrying this TCR beta chain was found a few times. Antigen specificity is unknown. Generation of TCR beta libraries employed quantitative 5'-RACE incorporating molecular barcodes. Via MiXCR, TCRdb re-called the 5' RACE reads, giving one row per CDR3 protein. Seen here are 800,000 to 900,000 distinct CDR3 sequences, 12% observed once, and the top ten hold more than 0.5%. Germline V gene sequence: CDR1 SGHRS, CDR2 YFSETQ. The J segment lost 3 bases and the V segment lost 4 bases, leaving 6 bases of the junction unmatched. The CDR3 runs 15 residues. This record belongs to a study of CD8 T cells in ankylosing spondylitis. General observations from the study: It appeared that ankylosing spondylitis blood was characterized by a TCR beta motif of several highly homologous variants. Disease-linked clones were reportedly significantly enriched in matched ankylosing spondylitis synovial fluid.

The clonotype comes from a male donor with ankylosing spondylitis. What was sequenced was blood, either unsorted or a sorted T cell fraction (not recorded which). The gene calls are TRBV5-1 and TRBJ2-3; 9 bases map to TRBD1. The CDR3 is CASSKDRGQTDTQYF. The CDR3 DNA reads as TGCGCCAGCAGCAAGGACAGGGGACAGACAGATACGCAGTATTTT.